This T cell receptor (beta chain) is from a study of a mutant IDH1 vaccine in newly diagnosed glioma. Clones were read by immunoSEQ multiplex PCR, and TCRdb kept only the in-frame ones, dropping some. Here the sample spans about 34,000 clones, about four fifths being singletons. This CDR3 is built from 15 residues. In germline, CDR1 is SEHNR, CDR2 FQNEAQ (reference sequence). The V and J ends lost 4 bases and 2 bases, in that order; junction bases with no gene match: 6. Indicated time point: baseline, week 1 (first vaccination visit). The treatment denotes: pre-vaccination baseline after standard-of-care therapy.

The material was peripheral blood mononuclear cells (PBMCs), obtained from a glioma patient treated with radiotherapy, temozolomide or both. V gene TRBV7-9 combines with J gene TRBJ1-2; the match to TRBD1 covers 8 bases. This sequence was found in a man over 45 with glioma. Some clones in this sample may be carry-over from other donors' samples. CDR3 residues: CASSSSGQGNYGYTF. The DNA for the CDR3 is TGTGCCAGCAGCTCGTCCGGACAGGGAAACTATGGCTACACCTTC. Using reference TRBV7-9 and TRBJ1-2 for the parts outside the CDR3, the full variable domain is DTGVSQNPRHKITKRGQNVTFRCDPISEHNRLYWYRQTLGQGPEFLTYFQNEAQLEKSRLLSDRFSAERPKGSFSTLEIQRTEQGDSAMYLCASSSSGQGNYGYTFGSGTRLTVV.